These T cell receptor beta chains were read from a single sample in a study of Graves' ophthalmopathy and Graves' hyperthyroidism. TCRdb reprocessed the multiplex PCR reads via MiXCR and lists one record per CDR3 protein. The data hold some 1.1 million distinct CDR3 sequences, with 35% to 40% observed a single time. The specimen was peripheral blood or thyroid tissue (not recorded which). These receptor sequences come from an adult man with Graves' hyperthyroidism. The CDR3 runs from the conserved cysteine through the conserved F or W. The order of the fields is D gene, V gene, clone size, J gene, CDR3 DNA, CDR3 protein. A D gene is named only where the DNA matches it firmly. Clone size, where shown, is once, few, many, or a class for clones that have expanded.

-	TRBV19	-	TRBJ1-1	TGTGCCAGTAGTATTGGGGGGGGCACTGAAGCTCTCTTT	CASSIGGGTEALF
-	TRBV7-9	many	TRBJ1-5	TGTGCCAGCAGCCGTGAGACTGAAATCAGCCCCCAGCATTTT	CASSRETEISPQHF
-	TRBV12-3/TRBV12-4	-	TRBJ2-5	TGTGCCAGCAGTCCCCAACCCGGGAGTAAGGGGACCCAGTACTTC	CASSPQPGSKGTQYF
TRBD1	TRBV5-4	-	TRBJ2-2	TGTGCCAGCAGAACGACAGGGGGCACCACCGGGGAGCTGTTTTTT	CASRTTGGTTGELFF
-	TRBV5-8	few	TRBJ2-5	TGTGCCAGCAGCTTGTTTGGTCTGGAGACCCAGTACTTC	CASSLFGLETQYF
-	TRBV7-2	few	TRBJ1-4	TGTGCCAGCAGCTTGGTCCCCCCCAGGGGAGATGAAAAACTGTTTTTT	CASSLVPPRGDEKLFF
TRBD2	TRBV7-8	many	TRBJ2-2	TGTGCCAGCAGCCAAGGCCGACTAGCGGGGCCTTTTAAAGGGGAGCTGTTTTTT	CASSQGRLAGPFKGELFF
TRBD1	TRBV11-2	-	TRBJ2-7	TGTGCCAGCAGCCTTACGAGGACAGGGCGCGAGCAGTACTTC	CASSLTRTGREQYF
-	TRBV10-3	-	TRBJ2-7	TGTGCCATCAGTGAGGAGACGGTCTACGAGCAGTACTTC	CAISEETVYEQYF
-	TRBV4-1	few	TRBJ1-5	TGCGCCAGCAGCTTAAGCAGGGTGAAGCAGCCCCAGCATTTT	CASSLSRVKQPQHF
TRBD1	TRBV20-1	many	TRBJ2-7	TGCAGTGCTGAACCCTCCGACAGGGTAAACTACGAGCAGTACTTC	CSAEPSDRVNYEQYF
TRBD1	TRBV29-1	-	TRBJ1-2	TGCAGCGCAGGGACAGGGTTTGGCTACACCTTC	CSAGTGFGYTF
-	TRBV7-2	once	TRBJ2-2	TGTGCCAGCAGCCTCCCAGAGGGGCTGTTTTTT	CASSLPEGLFF
TRBD1	TRBV29-1	-	TRBJ1-1	TGCAGCGGTGCAGGGGGTTGGACCACTGAAGCTTTCTTT	CSGAGGWTTEAFF
-	TRBV2	many	TRBJ1-2	TGTGCCAGCAGTGCGTTAGGGGCCGGTTCGTCTGGCTACACCTTC	CASSALGAGSSGYTF
-	TRBV24-1	many	TRBJ1-1	TGTGCCACCAGTGACCCCTCGGGGGAGAACACTGAAGCTTTCTTT	CATSDPSGENTEAFF
-	TRBV12-3/TRBV12-4	-	TRBJ1-5	TGTGCCAGCAGGCCGGGACAAACGTTCCAGCCCCAGCATTTT	CASRPGQTFQPQHF
-	TRBV6-5	few	TRBJ1-2	TGTGCCAGCAGTTACTCGATGGCAGTAGGAGGACTTAGGGGCTACACCTTC	CASSYSMAVGGLRGYTF
-	TRBV29-1	-	TRBJ1-1	TGCAGCCAGGGTTACGGCGACACTGAAGCTTTCTTT	CSQGYGDTEAFF
TRBD1	TRBV29-1	-	TRBJ2-5	TGCAGCGTTGAACATGGGACAGAGGCCCAGGGGACCCAGTACTTC	CSVEHGTEAQGTQYF
-	TRBV6-1	many	TRBJ1-2	TGTGCCAGCAAAGACAGGATTGGCTACACCTTC	CASKDRIGYTF
-	TRBV27	-	TRBJ2-5	TGTGCCAGCAGGGGCGGGGCATCGGAGACCCAGTACTTC	CASRGGASETQYF
-	TRBV10-3	-	TRBJ1-4	TGTGCCAGCAGTGACGAGACGGGAAGCGAAAAACTGTTTTTT	CASSDETGSEKLFF
-	TRBV28	few	TRBJ1-2	TGTGCCACCGATCGGAAGGGGTATGGCTACACCTTC	CATDRKGYGYTF
-	TRBV6-1	-	TRBJ1-3	TGTGCCAGCAGTGAAATGACCGTGGGCGCTGGAAACACCATATATTTT	CASSEMTVGAGNTIYF
-	TRBV20-1	-	TRBJ1-4	TGCAGTGCCCCTTACCCAGGGATAACTAATGAAAAACTGTTTTTT	CSAPYPGITNEKLFF
TRBD2	TRBV29-1	many	TRBJ2-7	TGCAGCGGAGGACTAGCGGGAGCCTGCGAGCAGTACTTC	CSGGLAGACEQYF
-	TRBV30	-	TRBJ2-5	TGTGCCTGGAGTGTAGGGGGGGCAGAGACCCAGTACTTC	CAWSVGGAETQYF
-	TRBV5-4	few	TRBJ2-5	TGTGCCAGCAGCTTTGGGCATTTTGGCGGGGCGCGAGAGACCCAGTACTTC	CASSFGHFGGARETQYF
-	TRBV2	-	TRBJ2-5	TGTGCCAGCAGTGAAGGGTGGGGGAGCGGCTCAGAGACCCAGTACTTC	CASSEGWGSGSETQYF
TRBD1	TRBV4-3	-	TRBJ1-4	TGCGCCAGCAGCCAAGAGCACCCAGGGGGCGAGGATGAAAAACTGTTTTTT	CASSQEHPGGEDEKLFF
-	TRBV5-6	many	TRBJ1-6	TGTGCCAGCAGCTTGGAGCAACGACGGGACCTTAATTCACCCCTCCACTTT	CASSLEQRRDLNSPLHF
TRBD1	TRBV7-8	once	TRBJ1-5	TGTGCCAGCAGCTCCACAGGGGGGGAAGAGACCCAGCATTTT	CASSSTGGEETQHF
-	TRBV20-1	-	TRBJ2-5	TGCAGTGCCAGACGAGCCAGTAGAGAGACCCAGTACTTC	CSARRASRETQYF
-	TRBV19	many	TRBJ1-1	TGTGCCAGTAAGATGACAGGTCGGGAGACTGAAGCTTTCTTT	CASKMTGRETEAFF
-	TRBV10-2	-	TRBJ2-7	TGCGCCAGCAGTACTCCGGTCTCCTACGAGCAGTACTTC	CASSTPVSYEQYF
-	TRBV6-5	-	TRBJ1-5	TGTGCCAGCAGCGGATTGGGATCTTATAGCAATCAGCCCCAGCATTTT	CASSGLGSYSNQPQHF
-	TRBV20-1	many	TRBJ2-2	TGCAGTGCTAGAGATCCCCAACTAGCTAACACCGGGGAGCTGTTTTTT	CSARDPQLANTGELFF
TRBD2	TRBV9	-	TRBJ2-6	TGTGCCAGCAGCAAGCGGGAGTACTCTGGGGCCAACGTCCTGACTTTC	CASSKREYSGANVLTF
TRBD1	TRBV29-1	-	TRBJ1-2	TGCAGCGTTGCACCGGACAGGGCGTATGGCTACACCTTC	CSVAPDRAYGYTF
-	TRBV15	-	TRBJ2-5	TGTGCCACCAGCAGCGCCAGGGATGGGCAAGAGACCCAGTACTTC	CATSSARDGQETQYF
-	TRBV6-2/TRBV6-3	-	TRBJ1-1	TGTGCCAGCAGTTTAATGGAGGGGACGGGAGCTTTCTTT	CASSLMEGTGAFF
TRBD2	TRBV7-8	many	TRBJ2-7	TGTGCCAGCAGGCAACTATCGTTAGCGGGTGTCTACGAGCAGTACTTC	CASRQLSLAGVYEQYF
TRBD2	TRBV2	few	TRBJ2-2	TGTGCCAGCAGTGAGAGTCTAGCGGGTTACAATGAGCAGTTTTTT	CASSESLAGYNEQFF
-	TRBV10-3	-	TRBJ1-6	TGTGCCATCAGTGGGAGTATCGCGGCAGCCATCCAACCCCTCCACTTT	CAISGSIAAAIQPLHF